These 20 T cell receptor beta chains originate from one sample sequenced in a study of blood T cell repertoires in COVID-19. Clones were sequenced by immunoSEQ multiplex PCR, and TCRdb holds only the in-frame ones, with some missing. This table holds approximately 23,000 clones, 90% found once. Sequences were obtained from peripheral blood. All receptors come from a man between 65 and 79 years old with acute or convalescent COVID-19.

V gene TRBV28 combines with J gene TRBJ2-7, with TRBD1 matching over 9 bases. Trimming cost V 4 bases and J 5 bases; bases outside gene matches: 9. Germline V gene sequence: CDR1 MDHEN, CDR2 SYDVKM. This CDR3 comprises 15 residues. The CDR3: CASSSTPGQGNEQYF. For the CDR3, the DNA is TGTGCCAGCAGTTCCACACCGGGACAGGGTAACGAGCAGTACTTC. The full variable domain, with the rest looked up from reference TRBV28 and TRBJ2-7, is DVKVTQSSRYLVKRTGEKVFLECVQDMDHENMFWYRQDPGLGLRLIYFSYDVKMKEKGDIPEGYSVSREKKERFSLILESASTNQTSMYLCASSSTPGQGNEQYFGPGTRLTVT.

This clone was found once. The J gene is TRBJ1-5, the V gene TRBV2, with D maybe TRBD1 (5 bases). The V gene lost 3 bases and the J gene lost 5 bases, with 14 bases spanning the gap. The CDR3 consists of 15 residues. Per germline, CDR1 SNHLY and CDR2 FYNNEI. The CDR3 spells CASSDSTRGHQPQHF. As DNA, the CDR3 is TGTGCCAGCAGTGATTCGACAAGGGGTCATCAGCCCCAGCATTTT.

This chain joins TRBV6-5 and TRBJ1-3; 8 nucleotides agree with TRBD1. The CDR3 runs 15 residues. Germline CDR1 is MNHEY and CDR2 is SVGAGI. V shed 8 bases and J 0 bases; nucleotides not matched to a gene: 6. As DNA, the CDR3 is TGTGCCAGCGGGCAGGGGGCAGCCTCTGGAAACACCATATATTTT. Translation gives CASGQGAASGNTIYF.

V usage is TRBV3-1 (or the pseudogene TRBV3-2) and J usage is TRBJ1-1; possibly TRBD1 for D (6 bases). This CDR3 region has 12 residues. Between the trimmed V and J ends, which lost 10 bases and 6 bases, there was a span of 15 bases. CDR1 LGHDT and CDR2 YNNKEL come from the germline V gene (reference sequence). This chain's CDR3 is CATDSEGAEAFF. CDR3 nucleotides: TGTGCCACCGACTCCGAGGGGGCTGAAGCTTTCTTT.

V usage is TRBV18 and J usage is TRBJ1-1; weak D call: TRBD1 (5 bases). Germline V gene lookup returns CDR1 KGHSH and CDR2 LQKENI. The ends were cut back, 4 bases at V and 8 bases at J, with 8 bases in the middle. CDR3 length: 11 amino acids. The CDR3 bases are TGTGCCAGCTCACGACAGACAGAAGCTTTCTTT. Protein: CASSRQTEAFF.

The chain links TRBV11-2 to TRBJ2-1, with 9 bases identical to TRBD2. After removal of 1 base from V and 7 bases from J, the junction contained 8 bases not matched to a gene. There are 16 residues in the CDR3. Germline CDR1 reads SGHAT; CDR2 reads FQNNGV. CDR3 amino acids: CASSLVVRGGRNEQFF. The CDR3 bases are TGTGCCAGCAGCTTAGTGGTGCGGGGGGGCAGAAATGAGCAGTTCTTC.

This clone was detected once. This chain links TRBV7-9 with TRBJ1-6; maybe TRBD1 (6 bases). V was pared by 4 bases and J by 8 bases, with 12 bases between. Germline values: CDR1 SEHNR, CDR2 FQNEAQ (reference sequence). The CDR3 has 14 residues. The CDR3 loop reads CASSSQGSDSPLHF. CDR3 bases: TGTGCCAGCAGCTCACAGGGTAGTGATTCACCCCTCCACTTT.

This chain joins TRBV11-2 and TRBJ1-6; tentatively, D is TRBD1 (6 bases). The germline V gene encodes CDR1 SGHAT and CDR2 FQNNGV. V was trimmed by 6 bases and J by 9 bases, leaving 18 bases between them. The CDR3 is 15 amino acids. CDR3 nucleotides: TGTGCCAGCAGACCCGCCGGGACAATAATTTCACCCCTCCACTTT. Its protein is CASRPAGTIISPLHF.

CDR3 sequence reads: CASSQPGGAGGYTF. In nucleotides, the CDR3 is TGTGCCAGCTCACAACCAGGGGGCGCTGGGGGCTACACCTTC. The chain carries TRBV18 and TRBJ1-2; 8 bases are a match to TRBD1. Germline V lookup: CDR1 KGHSH, CDR2 LQKENI. The CDR3 totals 14 residues. V lost 4 bases to trimming and J lost 8 bases; unmatched junction nucleotides: 9.

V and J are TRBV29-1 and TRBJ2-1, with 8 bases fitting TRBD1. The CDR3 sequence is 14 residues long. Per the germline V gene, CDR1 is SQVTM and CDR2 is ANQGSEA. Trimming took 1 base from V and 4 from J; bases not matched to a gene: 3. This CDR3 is CSVEVRDRYNEQFF. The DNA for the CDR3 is TGCAGCGTTGAAGTCCGGGACAGGTACAATGAGCAGTTCTTC.

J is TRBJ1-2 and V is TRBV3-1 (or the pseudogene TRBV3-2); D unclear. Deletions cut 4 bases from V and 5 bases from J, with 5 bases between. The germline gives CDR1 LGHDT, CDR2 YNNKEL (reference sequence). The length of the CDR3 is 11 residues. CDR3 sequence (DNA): TGTGCCAGCAGCCCGGGTTATGGCTACACCTTC. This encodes CASSPGYGYTF.

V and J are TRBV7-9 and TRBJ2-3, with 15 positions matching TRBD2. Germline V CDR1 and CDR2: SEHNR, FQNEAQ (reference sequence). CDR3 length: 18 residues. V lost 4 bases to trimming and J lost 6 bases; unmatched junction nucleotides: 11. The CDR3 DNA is TGTGCCAGCAGCTCACTTGGACTAGCGGGAGGGCCGGGTGATACGCAGTATTTT. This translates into CASSSLGLAGGPGDTQYF. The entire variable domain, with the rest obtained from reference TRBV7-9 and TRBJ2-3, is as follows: DTGVSQNPRHKITKRGQNVTFRCDPISEHNRLYWYRQTLGQGPEFLTYFQNEAQLEKSRLLSDRFSAERPKGSFSTLEIQRTEQGDSAMYLCASSSLGLAGGPGDTQYFGPGTRLTVL.

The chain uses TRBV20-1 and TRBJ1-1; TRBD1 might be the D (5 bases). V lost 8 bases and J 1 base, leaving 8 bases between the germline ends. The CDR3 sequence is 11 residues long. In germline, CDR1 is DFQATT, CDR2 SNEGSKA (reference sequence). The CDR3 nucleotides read TGCAGTCGGACATCGAACACTGAAGCTTTCTTT. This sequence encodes CSRTSNTEAFF.

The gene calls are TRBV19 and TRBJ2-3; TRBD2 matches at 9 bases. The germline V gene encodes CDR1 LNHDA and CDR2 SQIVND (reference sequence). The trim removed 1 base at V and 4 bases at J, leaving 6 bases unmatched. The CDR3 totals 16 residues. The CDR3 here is CASSIVLAGPSDTQYF. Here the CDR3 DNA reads TGTGCCAGTAGTATAGTCCTAGCGGGGCCATCAGATACGCAGTATTTT.

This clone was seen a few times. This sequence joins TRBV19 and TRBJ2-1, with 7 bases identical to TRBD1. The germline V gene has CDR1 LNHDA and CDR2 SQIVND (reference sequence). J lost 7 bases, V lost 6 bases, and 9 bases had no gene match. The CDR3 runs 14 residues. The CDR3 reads CASRTGAALNEQFF. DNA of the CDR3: TGTGCCAGTAGAACAGGGGCCGCATTGAATGAGCAGTTCTTC.

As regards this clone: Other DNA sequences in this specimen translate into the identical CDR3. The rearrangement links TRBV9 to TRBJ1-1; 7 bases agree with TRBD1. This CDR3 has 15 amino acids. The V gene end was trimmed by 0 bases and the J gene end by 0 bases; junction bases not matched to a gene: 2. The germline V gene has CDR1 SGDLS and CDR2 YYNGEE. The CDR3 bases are TGTGCCAGCAGCGTAGGGGGACAGCTGAACACTGAAGCTTTCTTT. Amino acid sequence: CASSVGGQLNTEAFF.

The DNA for the CDR3 is TGTGCCAGCACCCAGGGCAATGAAAAACTGTTTTTT. Its translation: CASTQGNEKLFF. The chain carries TRBV18 and TRBJ1-4, with D possibly TRBD1 on 5 matching bases. CDR1 is KGHSH, CDR2 LQKENI, per germline. Trimming removed 8 bases at V and 5 bases at J, with 9 bases between. The CDR3 is 12 amino acids.

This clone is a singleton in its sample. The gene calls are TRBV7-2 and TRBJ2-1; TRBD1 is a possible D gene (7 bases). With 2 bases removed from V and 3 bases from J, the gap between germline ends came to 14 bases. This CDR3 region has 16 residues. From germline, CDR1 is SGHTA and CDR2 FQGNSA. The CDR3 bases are TGTGCCAGCAGCTTATGGTCAGGGGGAGGCTACAATGAGCAGTTCTTC. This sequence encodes CASSLWSGGGYNEQFF.

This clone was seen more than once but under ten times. The chain's CDR3 is CASSLGGRSYEQYF. CDR3 DNA sequence: TGTGCCAGCAGCCTCGGGGGTCGTAGTTACGAGCAGTACTTC. The chain carries TRBV5-4 and TRBJ2-7; D perhaps matches TRBD2 (6 bases). The germline CDR1 and CDR2 sequences are SGHNT and YYREEE (reference sequence). Trimming pared 4 bases from V and 4 bases from J, leaving 15 bases between. This CDR3 is built from 14 residues.

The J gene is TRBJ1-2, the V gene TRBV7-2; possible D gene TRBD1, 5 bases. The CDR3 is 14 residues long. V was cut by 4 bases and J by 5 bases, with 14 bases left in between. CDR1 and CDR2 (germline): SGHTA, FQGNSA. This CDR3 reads CASSWGSNAYGYTF. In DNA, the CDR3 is TGTGCCAGCAGCTGGGGCAGTAATGCTTATGGCTACACCTTC.